These 15 T cell receptor beta chains came from one sample sequenced in a study of early T cells in non-severe SARS-CoV-2 infection. MiXCR, applied by TCRdb to the 5' RACE reads, yields one record per CDR3 protein. The repertoire holds about 34,000 distinct CDR3 sequences, with around 6% as singletons. The sample consisted of whole blood. Receptors originate from an adult who was a healthcare worker with PCR-confirmed SARS-CoV-2 infection or an uninfected control (not recorded which).

This clonotype was detected many times. The DNA for the CDR3 is TGTGCCAGCTCCCGAACCAGGGACTCCTACAATGAGCAGTTCTTC. Its protein is CASSRTRDSYNEQFF. This rearrangement joins TRBV7-2 to TRBJ2-1; possibly TRBD1 for D (5 bases). The length of the CDR3 is 15 residues. V lost 8 bases and J 0 bases, leaving 14 bases between the germline ends. In germline, CDR1 is SGHTA, CDR2 FQGNSA.

V is TRBV28 and J is TRBJ2-7, with 12 bases lining up with TRBD2. The length of the CDR3 is 15 residues. J gave up 2 bases and V 5 bases, and 4 bases lay outside the gene matches. The germline CDR1 and CDR2 sequences are MDHEN and SYDVKM. DNA of the CDR3: TGTGCCAGCAGTCCCGGACTAGCGGGGACCTACGAGCAGTACTTC. This codes for CASSPGLAGTYEQYF.

This clonotype was found a few times. The chain joins TRBV7-8 to TRBJ2-1, with 8 bases aligning to TRBD2. Trimming cost V 2 bases and J 5 bases; bases outside gene matches: 17. Germline CDR1 reads SGHVS; CDR2 reads FQNEAQ. The CDR3 spans 19 residues. CDR3 region: CASSLLYSGEMSDHNEQFF. The CDR3 bases are TGTGCCAGCAGCTTATTATATAGCGGGGAGATGTCTGACCACAATGAGCAGTTCTTC.

This clonotype was detected ten times or more. The rearrangement joins TRBV11-2 to TRBJ1-2, with TRBD1 matching 10 bases. The CDR3 runs to 18 residues. After removal of 6 bases from V and 7 bases from J, the junction contained 20 bases not matched to a gene. Germline V lookup: CDR1 SGHAT, CDR2 FQNNGV. Here the CDR3 reads CASRRPGQGLMTRSGYTF. The CDR3 coding sequence is TGTGCCAGCAGACGACCGGGACAGGGGCTTATGACGAGAAGTGGCTACACCTTC.

This clonotype was detected many times. This chain joins TRBV12-3 or TRBV12-4 and TRBJ1-6; 9 bases fit TRBD1. The CDR3 covers 15 residues. V shed 5 bases and J 10 bases; nucleotides not matched to a gene: 9. CDR3: CASSPQQTGGSPLHF. In nucleotides, the CDR3 is TGTGCCAGCAGTCCTCAACAAACAGGGGGCTCACCCCTCCACTTT.

This chain connects TRBV7-9 to TRBJ2-1, with a weak D call TRBD1 (5 bases). The ends were cut back, 2 bases at V and 8 bases at J, with 10 bases in the middle. The germline gives CDR1 SEHNR, CDR2 FQNEAQ (reference sequence). The CDR3 runs 13 residues. CDR3 loop: CASSLPDRYEQFF. CDR3 bases: TGTGCCAGCAGCTTACCCGACAGATATGAGCAGTTCTTC.

This chain uses TRBV4-1 with TRBJ2-3, with unresolved D. There are 15 residues in the CDR3. The germline gives CDR1 MGHRA, CDR2 YSYEKL. V lost 1 base and J lost 2, with 10 bases in between. DNA of the CDR3: TGCGCCAGCAGCCAAGCGACGACCCACACAGATACGCAGTATTTT. This encodes CASSQATTHTDTQYF.

This clonotype appeared many times. The CDR3 nucleotides are TGTGCCAGCAGCGTTCGTCCCGGAGGACAGGGGGCCGTCGGGGAGCTGTTTTTT. Translated: CASSVRPGGQGAVGELFF. The chain combines TRBV9 with TRBJ2-2; 11 bases line up with TRBD1. This CDR3 has 18 residues. V shed 2 bases, J shed 7 bases, and the junction held 13 bases outside the gene matches. Germline V CDR1 and CDR2: SGDLS, YYNGEE.

The chain links TRBV18 to TRBJ2-1; the D gene could be TRBD1 or TRBD2 (5 bases each). The ends were cut back, 1 base at V and 7 bases at J, with 20 bases in the middle. The CDR3 loop spans 17 amino acids. CDR1 is KGHSH and CDR2 is LQKENI in the germline V gene. Written as DNA, the CDR3 is TGTGCCAGCTCACCACAAAAATCCGGGACGGGGAGAAATGAGCAGTTCTTC. It codes for CASSPQKSGTGRNEQFF.

Many counts were recorded for this clonotype. The genes are TRBV20-1 and TRBJ2-7, with 7 nucleotides matching TRBD1. Per the germline V gene, CDR1 is DFQATT and CDR2 is SNEGSKA (reference sequence). The length of the CDR3 is 15 residues. V dropped 1 base and J dropped 0; count of bases not matched to a gene: 6. CDR3 protein: CSARGLRDSSYEQYF. The CDR3 nucleotides are TGCAGTGCTAGAGGCCTCCGGGACAGCTCCTACGAGCAGTACTTC.

In its sample, this clonotype was seen many times. V and J are TRBV10-2 and TRBJ1-5, with D perhaps matching TRBD1 (6 bases). The CDR3 is made up of 14 amino acids. Germline CDR1 is WSHSY and CDR2 is SAAADI. The V and J ends lost 2 bases and 11 bases respectively, with 16 bases between them. CDR3 sequence: CASSEVAGEEAQHF. The CDR3 coding sequence is TGCGCCAGCAGTGAGGTTGCAGGGGAAGAAGCCCAGCATTTT.

This clonotype showed up many times. The rearrangement joins TRBV19 to TRBJ1-5, with D maybe TRBD1 (6 bases). This CDR3 is 14 amino acids long. The V gene's germline CDR1 is LNHDA and CDR2 SQIVND (reference sequence). The V end was cut by 3 bases, the J end by 3 bases, with 9 bases between. CDR3 region: CASSIDRFNQPQHF. CDR3 DNA: TGTGCCAGTAGTATCGACAGGTTCAATCAGCCCCAGCATTTT.

The V gene is TRBV7-2, the J gene TRBJ2-7; 11 bases match TRBD2. V shed 1 base, J shed 6 bases, and the junction held 2 bases outside the gene matches. Germline-derived CDR1 and CDR2 are SGHTA and FQGNSA. The length of the CDR3 is 14 residues. CDR3 sequence reads: CASSLVGLAGEQYF. The CDR3, as DNA: TGTGCCAGCAGCTTAGTTGGACTAGCGGGCGAGCAGTACTTC.

In its sample, this clonotype was seen many times. V usage is TRBV5-6 and J usage is TRBJ2-7, with D tentatively TRBD1 or TRBD2 (5 bases each). Trimming removed 4 bases at V and 2 bases at J, with 16 bases between. The length of the CDR3 is 15 residues. The germline V gene encodes CDR1 SGHDT and CDR2 YYEEEE. This CDR3 is CASSLTTRGAYEQYF. The CDR3 DNA is TGTGCCAGCAGCCTTACAACTAGAGGGGCCTACGAGCAGTACTTC.

This clonotype was recorded many times. The rearrangement links TRBV7-8 to TRBJ2-3; possible D gene TRBD1, 5 bases. This CDR3 is 15 amino acids long. Germline CDR1 is SGHVS and CDR2 is FQNEAQ. V was pared by 2 bases and J by 4 bases, with 13 bases between. CDR3 bases: TGTGCCAGCAGCTTACTTCTGGGGCGCGCAGATACGCAGTATTTT. This translates into CASSLLLGRADTQYF.